These T cell receptor beta chains were read from a single sample in a study of control samples from healthy donors and cancer patients. Here immunoSEQ multiplex PCR was the method, and the copy in TCRdb shows in-frame clones only, minus some. The sample has some 79,000 clones, roughly nine tenths seen once. Sequenced input: blood. These receptors all come from a woman between 45 and 60 years old in good health. CDR3s include the opening cysteine and the closing phenylalanine or tryptophan. Each record gives: CDR3 DNA, CDR3 protein, V gene, clone size, D gene, J gene. D genes are given only for firm matches. Size tells how often a clone was seen (once, few, many) or the class of an expanded clone, and some rows leave it out.

cdr3_nt: TGTGCCAGCAGCCAATCTAGCGGGAGCTCTGGGGCCAACGTCCTGACTTTC; cdr3_aa: CASSQSSGSSGANVLTF; v_call: TRBV7-9; clone_size: once; d_call: TRBD2; j_call: TRBJ2-6
cdr3_nt: TGTGCCAGCAGTTTCGACAGGGGGTTCAATCAGCCCCAGCATTTT; cdr3_aa: CASSFDRGFNQPQHF; v_call: TRBV28; clone_size: once; d_call: TRBD1; j_call: TRBJ1-5
cdr3_nt: TGTGCCAGCAGCGTGGGACTAGGCAAAGAGACCCAGTACTTC; cdr3_aa: CASSVGLGKETQYF; v_call: TRBV9; clone_size: NA; d_call: TRBD2; j_call: TRBJ2-5
cdr3_nt: TGCGCCAGCAGCTTTAGCACTGGCACAGATACGCAGTATTTT; cdr3_aa: CASSFSTGTDTQYF; v_call: TRBV5-1; clone_size: NA; d_call: NA; j_call: TRBJ2-3
cdr3_nt: TGTGCCAGCAGCTGGGAGCCTTCGAACACTGAAGCTTTCTTT; cdr3_aa: CASSWEPSNTEAFF; v_call: TRBV5-6; clone_size: NA; d_call: NA; j_call: TRBJ1-1
cdr3_nt: TGTGCCAGCAGTCTCAGCCTTGATGACAGGAATAGGTACAACGAGCAGTACTTC; cdr3_aa: CASSLSLDDRNRYNEQYF; v_call: TRBV6-6; clone_size: NA; d_call: NA; j_call: TRBJ2-7
cdr3_nt: TGTGCCAGCAGTGAGGCAGGCCACGGCTACACCTTC; cdr3_aa: CASSEAGHGYTF; v_call: TRBV25-1; clone_size: NA; d_call: NA; j_call: TRBJ1-2
cdr3_nt: TGCGCCAGCAGCTCCGCTCCGACTAGCGGGAGCCACAATGAGCAGTTCTTC; cdr3_aa: CASSSAPTSGSHNEQFF; v_call: TRBV5-1; clone_size: NA; d_call: TRBD2; j_call: TRBJ2-1
cdr3_nt: TGTGCCAGCAGCGTGTATGTTAGCTCCTACAATGAGCAGTTCTTC; cdr3_aa: CASSVYVSSYNEQFF; v_call: TRBV9; clone_size: NA; d_call: NA; j_call: TRBJ2-1
cdr3_nt: TGTGCCAGCAGCCTTTCCGGGACAGGTTACAATGAGCAGTTCTTC; cdr3_aa: CASSLSGTGYNEQFF; v_call: TRBV28; clone_size: NA; d_call: TRBD1; j_call: TRBJ2-1
cdr3_nt: TGTGCCAGCAGCCGCTTCAGTGAGGGACTAGCGATTTACTACGAGCAGTACTTC; cdr3_aa: CASSRFSEGLAIYYEQYF; v_call: TRBV11-2; clone_size: NA; d_call: TRBD2; j_call: TRBJ2-7
cdr3_nt: TGTGCCAGTAGTACGGGACAGGGAACAAACTATGGCTACACCTTC; cdr3_aa: CASSTGQGTNYGYTF; v_call: TRBV19; clone_size: NA; d_call: TRBD1; j_call: TRBJ1-2
cdr3_nt: TGTGCCAGCAGCTTAGGCCCGGGGATTAGCAATCAGCCCCAGCATTTT; cdr3_aa: CASSLGPGISNQPQHF; v_call: TRBV7-8; clone_size: NA; d_call: NA; j_call: TRBJ1-5
cdr3_nt: TGTGCCAGCAGCAGGACTAGCGGTCCCTACGAGCAGTACTTC; cdr3_aa: CASSRTSGPYEQYF; v_call: TRBV28; clone_size: NA; d_call: TRBD2; j_call: TRBJ2-7
cdr3_nt: TGTGCCAGCAGCTTGGTTACAGGGGCTGAAAACGAGCAGTACTTC; cdr3_aa: CASSLVTGAENEQYF; v_call: TRBV5-5; clone_size: NA; d_call: TRBD1; j_call: TRBJ2-7
cdr3_nt: TGTGCCAGCAGTTTACTACAGGTTTTGCGCCTCTCCTACAATGAGCAGTTCTTC; cdr3_aa: CASSLLQVLRLSYNEQFF; v_call: TRBV28; clone_size: NA; d_call: NA; j_call: TRBJ2-1
cdr3_nt: TGTGCCACCTCCCCTGAGGGGGCGGGGGGCTACACCTTC; cdr3_aa: CATSPEGAGGYTF; v_call: TRBV19; clone_size: NA; d_call: TRBD1; j_call: TRBJ1-2
cdr3_nt: TGTGCCAGCAGCTTACGGACAGACTCCTACGAGCAGTACTTC; cdr3_aa: CASSLRTDSYEQYF; v_call: TRBV7-9; clone_size: NA; d_call: NA; j_call: TRBJ2-7
cdr3_nt: TGTGCCAGCAGCTTAAGCACCGGGGAGCTGTTTTTT; cdr3_aa: CASSLSTGELFF; v_call: TRBV7-9; clone_size: NA; d_call: NA; j_call: TRBJ2-2
cdr3_nt: TGTGCCAGCAGTGAAGCGGGAAGGACAGATACGCAGTATTTT; cdr3_aa: CASSEAGRTDTQYF; v_call: TRBV6-1; clone_size: NA; d_call: NA; j_call: TRBJ2-3
cdr3_nt: TGTGCCAGCGGGGGATACGGGAGCGAGTCCTACGAGCAGTACTTC; cdr3_aa: CASGGYGSESYEQYF; v_call: TRBV6-5; clone_size: NA; d_call: NA; j_call: TRBJ2-7
cdr3_nt: TGTGCCAGCAGTCCAACAGGGGCTGGCTACACCTTC; cdr3_aa: CASSPTGAGYTF; v_call: TRBV6-5; clone_size: NA; d_call: TRBD1; j_call: TRBJ1-2
cdr3_nt: TGTGCCAGCAGCTTGACAGTTGGCACCTTCTACGAGCAGTACTTC; cdr3_aa: CASSLTVGTFYEQYF; v_call: TRBV5-8; clone_size: NA; d_call: NA; j_call: TRBJ2-7
cdr3_nt: TGCGCCAGCAGCCAAGATTTAAACTTCAATGAGCAGTTCTTC; cdr3_aa: CASSQDLNFNEQFF; v_call: TRBV4-1; clone_size: NA; d_call: NA; j_call: TRBJ2-1
cdr3_nt: TGTGCCAGCAGCGAAAGACTAGCGGGAGATGAAGAGACCCAGTACTTC; cdr3_aa: CASSERLAGDEETQYF; v_call: TRBV3-1/TRBV3-2; clone_size: once; d_call: TRBD2; j_call: TRBJ2-5
cdr3_nt: TGCGCCAGCAGCCAAGATAGTAGAGGACTGAGCACAGATACGCAGTATTTT; cdr3_aa: CASSQDSRGLSTDTQYF; v_call: TRBV4-1; clone_size: NA; d_call: NA; j_call: TRBJ2-3
cdr3_nt: TGTGCCAGCAGGGCAGGGGACAGGCTCTTTACTGAAGCTTTCTTT; cdr3_aa: CASRAGDRLFTEAFF; v_call: TRBV6-5; clone_size: NA; d_call: TRBD1; j_call: TRBJ1-1
cdr3_nt: TGTGCCAGCAGTTCCGAAATGGGGACAGCCAAAAACATTCAGTACTTC; cdr3_aa: CASSSEMGTAKNIQYF; v_call: TRBV28; clone_size: NA; d_call: NA; j_call: TRBJ2-4
cdr3_nt: TGTGCCTGGGTTCAGGCGGGTAATGAAAAACTGTTTTTT; cdr3_aa: CAWVQAGNEKLFF; v_call: TRBV30; clone_size: NA; d_call: NA; j_call: TRBJ1-4
cdr3_nt: TGTGCCAGCAGCACAGTGGGGGATAATTCACCCCTCCACTTT; cdr3_aa: CASSTVGDNSPLHF; v_call: TRBV28; clone_size: NA; d_call: NA; j_call: TRBJ1-6
cdr3_nt: TGTGCCAGCAGTTACTCTAGCGGGGCTGGGGCCAACGTCCTGACTTTC; cdr3_aa: CASSYSSGAGANVLTF; v_call: TRBV6-6; clone_size: NA; d_call: TRBD2; j_call: TRBJ2-6
cdr3_nt: TGTGCCAGCAGCCGGACAGATAATTTCCCTTTCGTCAACGAGCAGTACTTC; cdr3_aa: CASSRTDNFPFVNEQYF; v_call: TRBV7-9; clone_size: once; d_call: NA; j_call: TRBJ2-7
cdr3_nt: TGTGCCAGCAGCTTAAAGAGTCTAGGGGTGCTTTCCGGAAACACCATATATTTT; cdr3_aa: CASSLKSLGVLSGNTIYF; v_call: TRBV7-9; clone_size: few; d_call: NA; j_call: TRBJ1-3
cdr3_nt: TGCGCCAGCAGCTTGGGGAACAGGGCCGGGGAGCTGTTTTTT; cdr3_aa: CASSLGNRAGELFF; v_call: TRBV5-1; clone_size: NA; d_call: NA; j_call: TRBJ2-2
cdr3_nt: TGTGCCAGCAGTTTAGTGGGCCTCTCTGGAAACACCATATATTTT; cdr3_aa: CASSLVGLSGNTIYF; v_call: TRBV28; clone_size: NA; d_call: NA; j_call: TRBJ1-3
cdr3_nt: TGTGCCAGCAGCAACCGAGGTGGGGAAGGAAATGGCTACACCTTC; cdr3_aa: CASSNRGGEGNGYTF; v_call: TRBV6-6; clone_size: NA; d_call: NA; j_call: TRBJ1-2
cdr3_nt: TGTGCCAGCGGAGGTGTTACGCAGTATTTT; cdr3_aa: CASGGVTQYF; v_call: TRBV2; clone_size: NA; d_call: NA; j_call: TRBJ2-3
cdr3_nt: TGTGCCAGGTCTAGCGGGGGGGTGGATACGCAGTATTTT; cdr3_aa: CARSSGGVDTQYF; v_call: TRBV2; clone_size: NA; d_call: TRBD2; j_call: TRBJ2-3
cdr3_nt: TGCGCCAGCAGCGGCCGGGACAGTTGGAACACTGAAGCTTTCTTT; cdr3_aa: CASSGRDSWNTEAFF; v_call: TRBV5-1; clone_size: NA; d_call: TRBD1; j_call: TRBJ1-1
cdr3_nt: TGTGCCTGGGGGGGACTAGCGAACTACAATGAGCAGTTCTTC; cdr3_aa: CAWGGLANYNEQFF; v_call: TRBV30; clone_size: NA; d_call: TRBD2; j_call: TRBJ2-1
cdr3_nt: TGTGCCAGCACCAGGGAACATGAGCAGTTCTTC; cdr3_aa: CASTREHEQFF; v_call: TRBV28; clone_size: few; d_call: NA; j_call: TRBJ2-1